The rows below give T cell receptor beta chains drawn from one sample of a study of T cells after yellow fever vaccination. TCRdb fed the 5' RACE reads into MiXCR, producing one record per CDR3 protein. The repertoire holds 100,000 to 150,000 distinct CDR3 sequences, with 13% to 15% as singletons. Sequences were derived from CD8+ T cells sorted from PBMCs, sampled 5 days after the yellow fever booster vaccination. The receptor set was obtained from a man between 18 and 35 years old who received the YFV17D yellow fever vaccine. Both conserved end residues are part of each CDR3. Fields, in order: CDR3 DNA, CDR3 protein, J gene, clone size, D gene, V gene. The D gene is left open where the match is weak. Size tells how often a clone was seen (once, few, many) or the class of an expanded clone, and some rows leave it out.

TGCAGCGAGCAAAGCCTTTCCTACAATGAGCAGTTCTTC,CSEQSLSYNEQFF,TRBJ2-1,few,-,TRBV29-1
TGTGCCAGCAGCGATATGGACAGGGGACCTGAAGCTTTCTTT,CASSDMDRGPEAFF,TRBJ1-1,few,TRBD1,TRBV7-9
TGTGCCAGCAGACCAGGGGCCCCCGGCGGAGATGAGCAGTTCTTC,CASRPGAPGGDEQFF,TRBJ2-1,-,-,TRBV7-2
TGTGCCAGCAGCCGCGTAGAGCTACTCCACCCAGGCGGCTACACCTTC,CASSRVELLHPGGYTF,TRBJ1-2,few,-,TRBV7-6
TGTGCCAGCAGCCCTCACGGGGAGGCAGATACGCAGTATTTT,CASSPHGEADTQYF,TRBJ2-3,-,-,TRBV11-2
TGTGCCAGCAGCCAACCGACTAGCGGCACAGATACGCAGTATTTT,CASSQPTSGTDTQYF,TRBJ2-3,few,TRBD2,TRBV3-1
TGTGCCAGCAGCTCGGGACTGACCTACTCTGGGGCCAACGTCCTGACTTTC,CASSSGLTYSGANVLTF,TRBJ2-6,few,-,TRBV7-9
TGCGCCAGCAGCCAAGCGGGACACACCGGGGAGCTGTTTTTT,CASSQAGHTGELFF,TRBJ2-2,few,-,TRBV4-1
TGTGCCAGCAGCTTAACGGGGGACGTCCCGCCGCAGTATTTT,CASSLTGDVPPQYF,TRBJ2-3,-,-,TRBV7-3
TGTGCCAGCAGTTATTTGGGGAATGAGCAGTTCTTC,CASSYLGNEQFF,TRBJ2-1,many,-,TRBV6-5
TGTGCCAGCAGTTACTCCAGGAGCATGAACACTGAAGCTTTCTTT,CASSYSRSMNTEAFF,TRBJ1-1,few,-,TRBV6-5
TGCAGTGCTAACACCCCAACTGCCAAGGCCGGGTCCTATAATTCACCCCTCCACTTT,CSANTPTAKAGSYNSPLHF,TRBJ1-6,few,-,TRBV20-1
TGCGCCAGCAGCCTTCGTCTACGGTACGAGCAGTACTTC,CASSLRLRYEQYF,TRBJ2-7,few,-,TRBV4-1
TGTGCCAGTAGTCCTACTCTTCGGCGTCAGCCCCAGCATTTT,CASSPTLRRQPQHF,TRBJ1-5,-,-,TRBV19
TGTGCCAGCAGCCTATATGGGTCCGGGACAGGGGCTGAAAAACTGTTTTTT,CASSLYGSGTGAEKLFF,TRBJ1-4,few,TRBD1,TRBV6-5
TGTGCCAGCAGTTGGGGGGGGGCGTCCTCCTACAATGAGCAGTTCTTC,CASSWGGASSYNEQFF,TRBJ2-1,many,-,TRBV6-5
TGTGCCAGCAGCAAGGAACCACATACCGTCTACGAGCAGTACTTC,CASSKEPHTVYEQYF,TRBJ2-7,-,-,TRBV6-1
TGCGCCAGCAGCCAAGGGCGGGCGTTCGGGTACGAGCAGTACTTC,CASSQGRAFGYEQYF,TRBJ2-7,-,-,TRBV4-1
TGTGCCAGCAGCCTGGGACAGCAAGAGACCCAGTACTTC,CASSLGQQETQYF,TRBJ2-5,many,TRBD1,TRBV7-6
TGTGCCAGTAGTAGTTTCCTTGCGGCCTACAATGAGCAGTTCTTC,CASSSFLAAYNEQFF,TRBJ2-1,-,-,TRBV19
TGCAGCGTTCGACAGGGGGCAGGTGGCTACACCTTC,CSVRQGAGGYTF,TRBJ1-2,few,TRBD1,TRBV29-1
TGCGCCAGCAGCCAAGAAGATAGCGCGCAAGAGACCCAGTACTTC,CASSQEDSAQETQYF,TRBJ2-5,few,-,TRBV4-3
TGTGCCAGCAGCGTATGGGAGGGGGGAGGCACAGATACGCAGTATTTT,CASSVWEGGGTDTQYF,TRBJ2-3,-,-,TRBV9
TGTGCCAGCAGCTTGAATACAGAGCTAAGCACAGATACGCAGTATTTT,CASSLNTELSTDTQYF,TRBJ2-3,few,-,TRBV7-6
TGTGCCAGCAGTAAACAAGACAGGGCGAACACCGGGGAGCTGTTTTTT,CASSKQDRANTGELFF,TRBJ2-2,few,TRBD1,TRBV27
TGTGCCAGCAGTGCTTATCTAGCCTACGAGCAGTACTTC,CASSAYLAYEQYF,TRBJ2-7,few,-,TRBV6-1
TGTGCCATCAGAACAGGGTTGGGCTACGAGCAGTACTTC,CAIRTGLGYEQYF,TRBJ2-7,few,-,TRBV10-3
TGTGCCAGCAGTCCGCATCCTACAAGCCTAGCCAAAAACATTCAGTACTTC,CASSPHPTSLAKNIQYF,TRBJ2-4,-,-,TRBV27
TGTGCCATCAGTGAGACCTCCTCGGCTTTCTTT,CAISETSSAFF,TRBJ1-1,few,-,TRBV10-3
TGTGCCAGCAGCGTGGACAGGGGGCGGAACACTGAAGCTTTCTTT,CASSVDRGRNTEAFF,TRBJ1-1,-,TRBD1,TRBV11-1
TGTGCCAGCACCAAAGCGGGCTATTTCTCCGAAGCGGCCAAAAACATTCAGTACTTC,CASTKAGYFSEAAKNIQYF,TRBJ2-4,many,-,TRBV6-2/TRBV6-3
TGTGCCAGCAGTTTGGGACTAGCGGGGGTCAATGAGCAGTTCTTC,CASSLGLAGVNEQFF,TRBJ2-1,-,TRBD2,TRBV6-2/TRBV6-3
TGTGCCAGCAGTTCACGGGACAGCGGATACACAGATACGCAGTATTTT,CASSSRDSGYTDTQYF,TRBJ2-3,-,TRBD1,TRBV6-5
TGTGCCAGTGGGGCCCGGGACGGGAAAAACATTCAGTACTTC,CASGARDGKNIQYF,TRBJ2-4,-,-,TRBV6-5
TGTGCCAGCAGCTCCCCTTGGTTTCCGGGCTACACCTTC,CASSSPWFPGYTF,TRBJ1-2,-,-,TRBV7-9
TGTGCCAGCAGCCCGGCGGGCGCTTCACCCCTCCACTTT,CASSPAGASPLHF,TRBJ1-6,-,-,TRBV4-2
TGTGCCAGCAGCCCGAGAGGGACCTTGGGTGGCTACACCTTC,CASSPRGTLGGYTF,TRBJ1-2,few,-,TRBV9
TGCGCCAGCAGCCAAGGGACTAGCCAAGAGACCCAGTACTTC,CASSQGTSQETQYF,TRBJ2-5,few,TRBD2,TRBV4-3
TGCAGTGCTGGGGGGACTCCCTATGGCTACACCTTC,CSAGGTPYGYTF,TRBJ1-2,-,-,TRBV20-1
TGTGCCAGCAGCCACAGGCGGGGGGACTACAATGAGCAGTTCTTC,CASSHRRGDYNEQFF,TRBJ2-1,many,TRBD2,TRBV7-8
TGCAGCGTTGACCTGGGACAGGGGGCCGGCGAGCAGTACTTC,CSVDLGQGAGEQYF,TRBJ2-7,-,TRBD1,TRBV29-1
TGTGCCAGCAGCTTGGAGGGACTAGCGGGGGAAACCGCATACGAGCAGTACTTC,CASSLEGLAGETAYEQYF,TRBJ2-7,-,TRBD2,TRBV7-8